This T cell receptor beta chain originates from a study of cytomegalovirus exposure and HLA in healthy donors. On this clone: Its target is unknown.

The PCR contained 60 Vbeta and 13 Jbeta primers. Method: immunoSEQ multiplex PCR; TCRdb's copy keeps in-frame clones and lacks some. The profile shows 100,000 to 150,000 clones, approximately 84% of them singletons. The V gene's germline CDR1 is SGDLS and CDR2 YYNGEE. The CDR3 contains 16 residues. V lost 0 bases to trimming and J lost 7 bases; unmatched junction nucleotides: 8. Study-level results: Testing in vitro showed a few CMV-associated chains specific for CMV antigens.

The TCR comes from a man between 18 and 29 years old in good health and CMV-seropositive. V usage is TRBV9 and J usage is TRBJ2-1, with 9 bases identical to TRBD2. Source material: PBMCs. The CDR3 region has the DNA TGTGCCAGCAGCGTAGGAGGCGGGGGGGTGGGTAATGAGCAGTTCTTC. As protein: CASSVGGGGVGNEQFF.